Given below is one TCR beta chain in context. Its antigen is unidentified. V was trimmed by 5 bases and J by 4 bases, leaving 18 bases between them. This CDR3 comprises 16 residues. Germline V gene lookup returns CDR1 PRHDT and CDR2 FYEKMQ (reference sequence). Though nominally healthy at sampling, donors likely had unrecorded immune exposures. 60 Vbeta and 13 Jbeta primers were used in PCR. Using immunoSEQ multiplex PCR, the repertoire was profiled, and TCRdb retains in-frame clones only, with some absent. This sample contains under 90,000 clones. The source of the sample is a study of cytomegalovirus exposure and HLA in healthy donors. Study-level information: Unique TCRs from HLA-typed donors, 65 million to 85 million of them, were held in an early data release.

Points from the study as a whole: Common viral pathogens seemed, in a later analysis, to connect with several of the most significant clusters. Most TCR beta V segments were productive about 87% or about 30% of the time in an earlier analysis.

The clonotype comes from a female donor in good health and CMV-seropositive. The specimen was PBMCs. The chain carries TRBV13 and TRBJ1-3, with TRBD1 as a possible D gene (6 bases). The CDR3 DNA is TGTGCCAGCAGCGAGACGTACCAGGGGTTGGGAAACACCATATATTTT. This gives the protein CASSETYQGLGNTIYF.